The TCR beta chain described here comes from a study of cytomegalovirus exposure and HLA in healthy donors (dated by TCRdb to between 2016 and 2019). Looking at the study overall: An earlier analysis of several hundred of the donors reported about 250 Gb of sequence data and 120 million or so unique TCR beta sequences from about 180 million T cells. Roughly 300 gigabases of sequencing data and 91 million or so unique TCR sequences made up an early release that covered about 640 HLA-typed donors. The genetic ancestry cluster associated with self-reported Caucasian donors included about 81% of the 350 to 500 genotyped donors. The study aimed to test whether signatures of past pathogen exposure could be identified by cataloging public T cell receptors. The T cell repertoires of some 670 subjects were profiled by immunosequencing and related to cytomegalovirus serostatus. Along with the approximately 620-subject first cohort, a separate validation cohort of over 90 different subjects was used. The study combined high-throughput TCR immunosequencing, statistical association of individual TCRs with disease status, and machine learning to predict cytomegalovirus infection status. In a later analysis, previously published TCR beta repertoires from about 670 donors were re-analyzed and high-resolution HLA genotyping was added so that TCR occurrence patterns could be studied. In the later analysis, no new phenotypic data were used to find candidate immune exposures; instead, reliance was placed on TCR beta sequences and their occurrence across donors. An earlier analysis of some 500 of the donors used high-throughput TCR beta sequencing to judge whether each TCR beta V gene segment behaved as functional or pseudogenic. Donor age, sex, ethnicity and CMV serostatus were collected together with the repertoire data. In a later genetic analysis, genome-wide SNP genotypes for about 55% of the roughly 700 donors were used, and that subset was treated as a discovery cohort. All discovery cohort repertoires had been generated on a single sequencing platform. Class I and class II HLA loci were covered by the typing at four-digit resolution. Typing coverage varied by locus: 629-630 donors for A, B, C, DRB1 and DQB1; roughly 560 for DQA1; more than 600 for DPA1; 400 to 480 for DPB1. A handful of DR-DQ haplotypes were handled as single units for association and clustering because linkage in the cohort was strong. On average, roughly 250,000 unique TCR beta nucleotide sequences were sequenced per donor among 398 genotyped donors of the cohort, with roughly 18% of those sequences being non-productive.

Notes on this clone: This receptor's antigen is unknown. Base quality data are lacking; no much larger clone is found one base away.

Results and caveats for the whole study, not just this receptor: Most TCR sequences were seen in very few donors, while some public TCRs were found in many individuals. A cluster of highly shared sequence variants was judged likely to represent a technical artifact of the sequencing pipeline. A later analysis reported that several top co-occurrence clusters appeared linked to parvovirus B19, influenza, CMV and Epstein-Barr virus. Correlated functional status among segregating V segments might be attributable to linkage disequilibrium, but an unknown experimental factor could not be ruled out. In a later analysis, the rate of TCR association differed among HLA loci, with DRB1 alleles having the most associated TCRs and HLA-C alleles having the fewest. Most CMV-associated TCR beta chains appeared to be HLA-restricted in a later analysis, and the HLA associations seemed to be driven largely by CMV exposure. The 87-base-pair reads could not distinguish some IMGT-functional V segments, including TRBV6-2 and TRBV6-3, so those segments were excluded. An earlier analysis of several hundred of the donors showed that most TCR beta V segments appeared in productive rearrangements either about 90% or about 30% of the time, which broadly matched IMGT annotations. A later genetic analysis associated a missense DCLRE1C variant with V-gene and J-gene trimming of TCR beta chains, and an independent cohort replicated the association. A later analysis found that HLA-associated TCR beta chains were more clonally expanded and had lower generation probabilities than equally common non-associated chains. In vitro tests confirmed that a few of the cytomegalovirus-associated TCR beta chains recognize cytomegalovirus antigens. A later genetic analysis reported fewer N-insertions in productive TCRs among donors in an Asian-associated ancestry cluster than the roughly 620-donor mean. This cohort had only TCR beta chains sequenced, and the lack of alpha or paired-chain data limited which features could be detected. The study listed 150 to 200 TCR beta chains as associated with cytomegalovirus. At a false discovery rate of 0.05, a later analysis linked 16,951 TCR beta sequences to specific HLA alleles. HLA typing was unavailable for some donors at each locus, so association tests used only the typed subset. A further reported finding was that TCR beta sequences accurately predicted the HLA-A and HLA-B alleles for most subjects in the first cohort. The authors suggested that the approach could potentially be extended to other disease states and immunological phenotypes. Roughly uniform sequencing depth across donors was assumed in presence/absence analyses, although this assumption may not hold. When HLA alleles, especially DR and DQ, strongly co-occurred, TCR associations were difficult to assign to individual alleles. For the cohort, immune exposure information was limited to CMV serostatus. Because counts were too low, about 18 rarely observed V segments, including chromosome 9 orphons, were excluded from the earlier analysis of 500 to 700 of the donors. The classifier was reported to diagnose cytomegalovirus status with high specificity and sensitivity in both the original and validation cohorts.

CDR1 SGDLS and CDR2 YYNGEE were looked up in the germline V gene. Spanning cysteine to phenylalanine, the CDR3 consists of 13 amino acids. The DNA shown is the 39-base CDR3, in frame from base 1. V is shortened by 3 bases, J by 1 base, and the region joining them spans 6 bases. The cohort consisted of approximately 690 healthy bone marrow donors. At the time of sampling, all cohort members were nominally healthy, though unrecorded immune exposures were likely present. The donor was CMV seropositive and was included in the group of 250 to 300 seropositive cohort members. Every donor gave a peripheral blood sample, and the peripheral blood mononuclear cells from that sample were used for TCR beta sequencing. Genomic DNA was extracted from the blood cell samples with the Qiagen DNeasy Blood Extraction Kit. Receptor amplification or capture employed the immunoSEQ multiplex PCR assay. A mixture of 60 forward primers for TCR Vbeta segments and 13 reverse primers for TCR Jbeta segments was used in the multiplex PCR. The CDR3 region of rearranged TCR beta genes was amplified from genomic DNA with a multiplex PCR assay. On the Illumina HiSeq System, the amplified TCR beta libraries were sequenced as 87-base-pair reads. In the source study's methods: Across the roughly 600 repertoires, a later analysis counted tens of millions of unique TCR beta chains, some 11 million of which were shared by at least two donors. To remove PCR and sequencing errors, raw reads were error-corrected and collapsed into unique sequences using a nearest-neighbor algorithm that merged closely related sequences. CDR3 sequences were aligned to IMGT reference sequences to assign V, D and J gene segments. For a sequence to be retained, a match of at least six nucleotides to both a V gene segment and a J gene segment was required. Rearrangements were called productive when the CDR3 lacked stop codons and stayed in frame with V and J; all others were non-productive. Following IMGT convention, CDR3 was defined as the stretch from the second conserved V-encoded cysteine to the conserved J-encoded phenylalanine. In an earlier analysis of roughly 610 of the donors, sequences lacking an unambiguous match to a single V gene segment were excluded. In an earlier analysis of about 590 of the donors, a V segment was called functional when productive rearrangements were above 56.7%, and segregating when the standard deviation between donors exceeded 5%. A statistical classification framework was built for diagnosing cytomegalovirus status from the catalog of TCR beta chain sequences. A later analysis assigned V and J genes by comparing TCR nucleotide sequences with IMGT/GENE-DB human TR gene sequences. In a later analysis, CDR3 sequences and most-parsimonious VDJ recombination scenarios were assigned using the TCRdist pipeline. In a later analysis, every TCR beta chain was defined by the combination of its CDR3 amino acid sequence and its V-gene family, and reads without a unique V-gene family were dropped. In a later analysis, a few hundred highly shared, low-generation-probability nucleotide sequences were removed to address suspected cross-contamination and a sequencing artifact. For each public chain, a later analysis derived a clonal expansion index from normalized ranks of inferred template counts within each repertoire. In a later analysis, generation probabilities were computed with a VDJ recombination model fitted to out-of-frame rearrangements, and the resulting probabilities were checked against IGoR. Hypergeometric tests were used in a later analysis to score TCR-TCR, TCR-HLA and TCR-CMV co-occurrence, with a repertoire-size bias correction applied to the TCR pairs. In a later analysis, false discovery rates were estimated by permuting HLA or CMV assignments 20 times. In a later analysis, co-occurring TCRs were grouped with DBSCAN, and TCRdist sequence similarity was added when clustering was performed within HLA-allele-positive subsets. Co-occurrence clustering excluded repertoires with fewer than 30,000 or more than 120,000 public chains, plus five with anomalous nucleotide sharing. Not all clones reach the TCRdb copy of this immuneACCESS table, which keeps in-frame sequences only. Checked studies attribute under half of the gap to unresolved V genes and leave the rest unexplained. From that table come the V and J calls and clone size; the DNA was used to work out D and trimming. The sample has about 150,000 clones on record, approximately 86% of them singletons. Under 7.5% of the sample is in the top ten clones.

Sequenced material: PBMCs. The rearrangement combines TRBV9 with TRBJ2-3, with no D gene named confidently. The receptor comes from a woman in her 50s in good health and CMV-seropositive. The CDR3 sequence is CASSESGTDTQYF. The nucleotides read TGTGCCAGCAGCGAGTCGGGCACAGATACGCAGTATTTT.